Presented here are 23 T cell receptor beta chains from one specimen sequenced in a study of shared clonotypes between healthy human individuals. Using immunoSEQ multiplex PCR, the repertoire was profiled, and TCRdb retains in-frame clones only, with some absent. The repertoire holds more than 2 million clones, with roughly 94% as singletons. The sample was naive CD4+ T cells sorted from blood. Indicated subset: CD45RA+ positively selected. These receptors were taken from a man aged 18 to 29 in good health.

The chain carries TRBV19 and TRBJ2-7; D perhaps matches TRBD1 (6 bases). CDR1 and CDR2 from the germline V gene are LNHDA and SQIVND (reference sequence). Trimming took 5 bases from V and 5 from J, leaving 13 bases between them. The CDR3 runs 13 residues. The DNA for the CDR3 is TGTGCCAGTAGTCCAGGGGTGGTCCACGAGCAGTACTTC. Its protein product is CASSPGVVHEQYF.

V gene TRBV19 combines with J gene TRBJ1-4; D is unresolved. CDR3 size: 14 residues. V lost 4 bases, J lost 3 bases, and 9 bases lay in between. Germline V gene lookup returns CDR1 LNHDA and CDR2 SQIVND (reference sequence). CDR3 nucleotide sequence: TGTGCCAGTAGTAAAACGGGAGCTAATGAAAAACTGTTTTTT. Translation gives CASSKTGANEKLFF.

The CDR3 loop reads CASTALPPGNTIYF. In nucleotides, the CDR3 is TGTGCCAGCACTGCCCTCCCACCTGGAAACACCATATATTTT. V and J are TRBV2 and TRBJ1-3; D is ambiguous. Trimming left V 7 bases short and J 2 bases short, with 12 bases between. This CDR3 is 14 amino acids long. Germline loops: CDR1 SNHLY, CDR2 FYNNEI.

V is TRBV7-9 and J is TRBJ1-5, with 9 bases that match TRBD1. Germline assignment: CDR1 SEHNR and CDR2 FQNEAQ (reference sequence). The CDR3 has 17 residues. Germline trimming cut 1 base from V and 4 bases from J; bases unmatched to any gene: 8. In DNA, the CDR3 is TGTGCCAGCAGCTTAGAAACCGGGACAGGGCGGAATCAGCCCCAGCATTTT. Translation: CASSLETGTGRNQPQHF.

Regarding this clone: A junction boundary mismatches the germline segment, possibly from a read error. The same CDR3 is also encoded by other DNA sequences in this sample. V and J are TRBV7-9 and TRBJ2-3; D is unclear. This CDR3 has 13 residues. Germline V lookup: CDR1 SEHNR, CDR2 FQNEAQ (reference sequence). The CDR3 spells CASSFDNTDTQYF. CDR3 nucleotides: TGTGCCAGCAGCTTCGACAACACAGATACGCAATATTTT.

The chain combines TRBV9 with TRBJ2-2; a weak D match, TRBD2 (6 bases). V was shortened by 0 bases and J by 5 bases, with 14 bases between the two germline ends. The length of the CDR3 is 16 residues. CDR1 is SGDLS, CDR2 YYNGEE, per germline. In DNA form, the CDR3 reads TGTGCCAGCAGCGTAGCTAACCTAGCGCAAACCGGGGAGCTGTTTTTT. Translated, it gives CASSVANLAQTGELFF.

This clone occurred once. CDR3 in DNA: TGTGCCAGCAGTTACTCGAGATCTCAGCCCAGCAGTGGCTACACCTTC. Protein: CASSYSRSQPSSGYTF. The gene calls are TRBV6-6 and TRBJ1-2; D not certain. V shed 0 bases and J shed 7 bases, with 18 bases lying between them. CDR1 and CDR2 from the germline V gene are MNHNY and SVGAGI (reference sequence). The CDR3 spans 16 residues.

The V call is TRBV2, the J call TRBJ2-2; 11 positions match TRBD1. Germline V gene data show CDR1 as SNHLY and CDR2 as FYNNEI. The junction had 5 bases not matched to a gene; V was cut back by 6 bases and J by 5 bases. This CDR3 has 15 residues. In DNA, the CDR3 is TGTGCCAGCAGCAGGGACAGGGGGGGAACCGGGGAGCTGTTTTTT. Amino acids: CASSRDRGGTGELFF.

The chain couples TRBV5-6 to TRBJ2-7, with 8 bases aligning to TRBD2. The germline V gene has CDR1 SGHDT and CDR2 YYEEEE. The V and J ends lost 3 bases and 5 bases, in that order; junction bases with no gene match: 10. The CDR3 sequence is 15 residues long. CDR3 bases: TGTGCCAGCAGCTCGGGACTAGTCGTATATCACGAGCAGTACTTC. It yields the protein CASSSGLVVYHEQYF. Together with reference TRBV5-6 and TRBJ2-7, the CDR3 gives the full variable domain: DAGVTQSPTHLIKTRGQQVTLRCSPKSGHDTVSWYQQALGQGPQFIFQYYEEEERQRGNFPDRFSGHQFPNYSSELNVNALLLGDSALYLCASSSGLVVYHEQYFGPGTRLTVT.

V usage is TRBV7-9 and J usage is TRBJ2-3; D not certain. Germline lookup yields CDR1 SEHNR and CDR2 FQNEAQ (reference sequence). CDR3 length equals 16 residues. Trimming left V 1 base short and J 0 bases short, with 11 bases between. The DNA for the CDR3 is TGTGCCAGCAGCTTAGTAGGGCTCACTAGCACAGATACGCAGTATTTT. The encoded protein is CASSLVGLTSTDTQYF. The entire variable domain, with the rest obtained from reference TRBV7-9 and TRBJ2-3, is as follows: DTGVSQNPRHKITKRGQNVTFRCDPISEHNRLYWYRQTLGQGPEFLTYFQNEAQLEKSRLLSDRFSAERPKGSFSTLEIQRTEQGDSAMYLCASSLVGLTSTDTQYFGPGTRLTVL.

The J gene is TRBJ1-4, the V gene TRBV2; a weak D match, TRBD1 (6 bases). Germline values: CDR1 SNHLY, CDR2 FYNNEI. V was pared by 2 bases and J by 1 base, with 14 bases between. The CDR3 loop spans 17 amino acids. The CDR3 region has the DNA TGTGCCAGCAGTGAATTCGCAGGGGCTCGAACTAATGAAAAACTGTTTTTT. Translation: CASSEFAGARTNEKLFF.

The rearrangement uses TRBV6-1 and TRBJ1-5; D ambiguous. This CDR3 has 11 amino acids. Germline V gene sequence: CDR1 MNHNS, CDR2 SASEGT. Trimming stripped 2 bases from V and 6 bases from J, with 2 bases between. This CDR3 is CASSEFQPQHF. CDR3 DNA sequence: TGTGCCAGCAGTGAATTTCAGCCCCAGCATTTT.

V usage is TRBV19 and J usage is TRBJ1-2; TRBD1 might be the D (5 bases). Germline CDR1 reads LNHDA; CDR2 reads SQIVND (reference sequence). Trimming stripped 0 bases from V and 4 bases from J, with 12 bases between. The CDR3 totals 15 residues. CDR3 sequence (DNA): TGTGCCAGTAGTATAGATCGTCGGGACCGCTATGGCTACACCTTC. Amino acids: CASSIDRRDRYGYTF.

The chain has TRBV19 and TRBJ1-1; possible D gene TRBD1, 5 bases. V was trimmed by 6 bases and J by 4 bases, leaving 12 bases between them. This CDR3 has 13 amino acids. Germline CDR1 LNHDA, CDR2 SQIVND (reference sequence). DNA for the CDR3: TGTGCCAGTAGCGCAGGAAGGGGCACTGAAGCTTTCTTT. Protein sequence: CASSAGRGTEAFF.

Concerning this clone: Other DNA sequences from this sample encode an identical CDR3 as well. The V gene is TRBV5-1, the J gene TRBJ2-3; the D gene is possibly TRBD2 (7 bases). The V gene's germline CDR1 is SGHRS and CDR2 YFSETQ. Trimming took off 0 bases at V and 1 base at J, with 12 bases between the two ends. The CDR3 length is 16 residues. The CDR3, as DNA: TGCGCCAGCAGCTTGGAGGTGGGGGGGCGCACAGATACGCAGTATTTT. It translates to CASSLEVGGRTDTQYF.

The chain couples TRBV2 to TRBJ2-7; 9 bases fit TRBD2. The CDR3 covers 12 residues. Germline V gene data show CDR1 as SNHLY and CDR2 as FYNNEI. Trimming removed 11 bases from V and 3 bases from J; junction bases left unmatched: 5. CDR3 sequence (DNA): TGTGCCGGACAAGCGGGAGGCTACGAGCAGTACTTC. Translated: CAGQAGGYEQYF.

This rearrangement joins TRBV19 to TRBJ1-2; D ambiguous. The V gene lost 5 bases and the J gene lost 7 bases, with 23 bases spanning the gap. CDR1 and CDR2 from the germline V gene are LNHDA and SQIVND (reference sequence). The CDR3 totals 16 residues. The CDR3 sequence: CASSPSSTLLSGGYTF. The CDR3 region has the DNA TGTGCCAGTAGTCCCTCTTCTACGCTTCTTTCGGGTGGCTACACCTTC.

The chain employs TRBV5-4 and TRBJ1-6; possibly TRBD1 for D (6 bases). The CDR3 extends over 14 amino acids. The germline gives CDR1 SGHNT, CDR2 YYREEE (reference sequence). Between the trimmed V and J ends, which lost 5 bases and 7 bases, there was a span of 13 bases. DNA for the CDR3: TGTGCCAGCAGGTCAGGGGCGCGCAATTCACCCCTCCACTTT. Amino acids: CASRSGARNSPLHF.

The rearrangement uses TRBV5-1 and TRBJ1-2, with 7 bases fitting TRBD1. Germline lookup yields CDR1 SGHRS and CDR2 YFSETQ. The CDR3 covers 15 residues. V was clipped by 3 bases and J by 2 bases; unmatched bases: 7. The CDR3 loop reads CASSSSAGGNYGYTF. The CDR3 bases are TGCGCCAGCAGCTCTTCTGCAGGGGGGAACTATGGCTACACCTTC.

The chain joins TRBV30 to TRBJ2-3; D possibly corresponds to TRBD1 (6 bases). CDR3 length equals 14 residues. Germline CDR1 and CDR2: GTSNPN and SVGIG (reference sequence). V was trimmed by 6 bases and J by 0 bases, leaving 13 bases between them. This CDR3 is CACIQGFSTDTQYF. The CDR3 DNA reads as TGTGCCTGCATACAGGGATTTAGCACAGATACGCAGTATTTT.

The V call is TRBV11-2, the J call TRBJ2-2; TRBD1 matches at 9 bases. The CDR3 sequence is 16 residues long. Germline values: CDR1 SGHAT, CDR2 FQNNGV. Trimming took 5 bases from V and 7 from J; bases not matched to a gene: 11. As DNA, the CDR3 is TGTGCCAGCAGCCCTCTCGGACAGGGGAATATCGGGGAGCTGTTTTTT. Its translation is CASSPLGQGNIGELFF.

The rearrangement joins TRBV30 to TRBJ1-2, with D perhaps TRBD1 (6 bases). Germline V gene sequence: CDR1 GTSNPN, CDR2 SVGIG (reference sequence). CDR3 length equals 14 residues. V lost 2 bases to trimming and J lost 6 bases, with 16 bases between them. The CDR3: CAWSTTGFVDGYTF. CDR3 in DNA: TGTGCCTGGAGTACTACAGGGTTCGTCGATGGCTACACCTTC.

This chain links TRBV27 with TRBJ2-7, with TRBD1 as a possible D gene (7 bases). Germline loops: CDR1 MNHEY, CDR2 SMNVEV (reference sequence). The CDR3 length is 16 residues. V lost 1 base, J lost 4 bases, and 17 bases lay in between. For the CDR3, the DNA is TGTGCCAGCAGTTTATTAAGGCAGGGGGGAAGGTACGAGCAGTACTTC. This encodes CASSLLRQGGRYEQYF.